This entry concerns a single T cell receptor beta chain. Its antigen remains unidentified. Sequencing of cultured CD4+ T cell DNA used the Oncomine TCR Beta short-read assay. A single record per CDR3 protein comes from TCRdb applying MiXCR to the PCR reads. This table holds thousands of distinct CDR3 sequences, 27% found once. The data stem from a study of vaccination and CD4 T cells after COVID-19. Treatment denoted: roughly 11-day PBMC culture with coronavirus spike peptide pools or control peptides (ViraFEST assay). Pre-COVID-19 pandemic sampling (2011-2018) yielded the unexposed donor's CD4+ T cells. After being plated at fewer than 2.5 million per well, PBMCs were cultured with approximately 9.9 IU/ml IL-2 and around 11 ug/ml peptide pools. Germline CDR1 SNHLY, CDR2 FYNNEI. Trimming cost V 3 bases and J 10 bases, with 13 bases left between them. This CDR3 comprises 14 residues.

V is TRBV2 and J is TRBJ1-6; no firm D call. Sequenced: CD4+ T cells from blood, cultured in vitro. The sequence came from a human donor in good health. The CDR3, as DNA: TGTGCCAGCAGTGAGGAGCTTTTAGGATCACCCCTCCACTTT. It yields the protein CASSEELLGSPLHF.